This T cell receptor beta chain was recorded in a study of blood T cell repertoires in COVID-19. The germline CDR1 and CDR2 sequences are SNHLY and FYNNEI. Trimming took off 8 bases at V and 2 bases at J, with 20 bases between the two ends. The CDR3 is 16 residues long. Methods used by the authors: Nucleated cell number was recorded as an estimate derived from reference gene primer amplification. The data were produced by immunoSEQ multiplex PCR, yet TCRdb's version contains in-frame clones alone and is incomplete. That table gives V, J and clone size, and the DNA gave D and trimming. This sample yields over 150,000 clones, of which 85% to 90% are seen a single time; roughly 2.5% belongs to the top ten.

This sequence originates from a man between 40 and 49 years old with active or convalescent COVID-19. The specimen was peripheral blood. The chain recombines TRBV2 with TRBJ2-3; tentatively, D is TRBD1 (6 bases). The CDR3 here is CASGGRDTDFTDTQYF. CDR3 DNA sequence: TGTGCCAGCGGGGGCCGTGACACTGACTTCACAGATACGCAGTATTTT.